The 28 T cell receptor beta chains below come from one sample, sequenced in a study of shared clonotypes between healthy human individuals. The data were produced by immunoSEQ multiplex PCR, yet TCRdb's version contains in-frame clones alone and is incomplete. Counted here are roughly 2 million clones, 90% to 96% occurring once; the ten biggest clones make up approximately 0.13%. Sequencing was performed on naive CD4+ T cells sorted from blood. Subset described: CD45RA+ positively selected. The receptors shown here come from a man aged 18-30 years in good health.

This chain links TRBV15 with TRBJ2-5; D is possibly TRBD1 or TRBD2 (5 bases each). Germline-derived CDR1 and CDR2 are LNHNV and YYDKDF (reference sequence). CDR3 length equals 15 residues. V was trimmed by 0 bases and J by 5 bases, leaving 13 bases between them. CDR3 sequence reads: CATSRDPGPGETQYF. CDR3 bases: TGTGCCACCAGCAGAGATCCGGGGCCCGGGGAGACCCAGTACTTC.

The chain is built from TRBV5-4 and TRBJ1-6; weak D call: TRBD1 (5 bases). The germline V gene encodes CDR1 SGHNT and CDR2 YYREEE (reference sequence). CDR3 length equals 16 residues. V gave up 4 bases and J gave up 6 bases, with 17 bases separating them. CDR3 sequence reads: CASSPGGVGLNSPLHF. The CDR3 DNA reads TGTGCCAGCAGCCCGGGCGGAGTGGGGCTTAATTCACCCCTCCACTTT.

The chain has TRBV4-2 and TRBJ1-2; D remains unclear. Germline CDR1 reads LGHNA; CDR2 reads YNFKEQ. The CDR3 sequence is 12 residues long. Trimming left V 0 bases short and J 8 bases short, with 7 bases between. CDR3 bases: TGTGCCAGCAGCCAAGAGGGGAGGGGCTACACCTTC. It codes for CASSQEGRGYTF.

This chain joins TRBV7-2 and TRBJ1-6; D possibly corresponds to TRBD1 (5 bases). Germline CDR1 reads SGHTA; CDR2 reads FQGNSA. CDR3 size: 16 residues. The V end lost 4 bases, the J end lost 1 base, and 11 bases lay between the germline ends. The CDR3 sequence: CASSYSGRSYNSPLHF. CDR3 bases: TGTGCCAGCAGCTATTCGGGACGATCCTATAATTCACCCCTCCACTTT.

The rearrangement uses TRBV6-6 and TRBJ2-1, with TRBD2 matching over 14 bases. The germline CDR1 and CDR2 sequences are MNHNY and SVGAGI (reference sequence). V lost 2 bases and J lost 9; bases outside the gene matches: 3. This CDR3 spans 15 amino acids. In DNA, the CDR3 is TGTGCCAGCAGTTACGGGACTAGCGGGAGCAGTGAGCAGTTCTTC. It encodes CASSYGTSGSSEQFF.

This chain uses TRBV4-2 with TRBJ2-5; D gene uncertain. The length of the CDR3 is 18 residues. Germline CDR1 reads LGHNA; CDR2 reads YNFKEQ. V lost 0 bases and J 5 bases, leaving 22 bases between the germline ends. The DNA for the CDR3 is TGTGCCAGCAGCCAAGATCTTCGGCCAGGTCAAGGTGTGGAGACCCAGTACTTC. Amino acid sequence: CASSQDLRPGQGVETQYF.

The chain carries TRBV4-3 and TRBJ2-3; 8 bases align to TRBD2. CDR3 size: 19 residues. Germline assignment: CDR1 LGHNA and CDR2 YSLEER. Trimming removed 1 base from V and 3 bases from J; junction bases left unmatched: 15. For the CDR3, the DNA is TGCGCCAGCAGCCAAGGCTCGGGTGGGCGACTAGCGTCGACAGATACGCAGTATTTT. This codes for CASSQGSGGRLASTDTQYF.

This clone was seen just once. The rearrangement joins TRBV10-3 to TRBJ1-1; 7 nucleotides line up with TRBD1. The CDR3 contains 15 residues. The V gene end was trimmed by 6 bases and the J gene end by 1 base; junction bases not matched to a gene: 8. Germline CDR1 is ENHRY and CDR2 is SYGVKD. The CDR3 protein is CAIRKEGQPNTEAFF. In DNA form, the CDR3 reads TGTGCCATCAGAAAAGAGGGACAGCCGAACACTGAAGCTTTCTTT.

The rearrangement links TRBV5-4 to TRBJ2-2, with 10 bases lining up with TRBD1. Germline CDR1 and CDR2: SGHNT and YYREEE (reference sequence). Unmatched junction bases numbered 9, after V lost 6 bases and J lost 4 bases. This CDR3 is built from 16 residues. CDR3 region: CASTEGQGPFTGELFF. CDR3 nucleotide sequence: TGTGCCAGCACCGAGGGACAGGGGCCTTTCACCGGGGAGCTGTTTTTT.

CDR3 coding DNA: TGCGCCAGCAGCCCGGACAGGGGGCAAGGGGAGCAGTACTTC. Amino acid sequence: CASSPDRGQGEQYF. V usage is TRBV5-1 and J usage is TRBJ2-7; 11 nucleotides align to TRBD1. This CDR3 region has 14 residues. V shed 4 bases, J shed 7 bases, and the junction held 7 bases outside the gene matches. Germline loops: CDR1 SGHRS, CDR2 YFSETQ.

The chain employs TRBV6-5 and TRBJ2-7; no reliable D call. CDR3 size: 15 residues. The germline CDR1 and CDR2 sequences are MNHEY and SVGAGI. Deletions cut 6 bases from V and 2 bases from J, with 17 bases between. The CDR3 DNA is TGTGCCAGCAGAGCCCCTCGAGCAGCCACCTACGAGCAGTACTTC. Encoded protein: CASRAPRAATYEQYF.

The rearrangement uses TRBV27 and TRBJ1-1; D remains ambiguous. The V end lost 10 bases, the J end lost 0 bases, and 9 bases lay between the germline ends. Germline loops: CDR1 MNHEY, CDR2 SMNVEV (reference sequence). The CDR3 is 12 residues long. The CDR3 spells CATRGLNTEAFF. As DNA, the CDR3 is TGTGCCACCCGAGGATTGAACACTGAAGCTTTCTTT.

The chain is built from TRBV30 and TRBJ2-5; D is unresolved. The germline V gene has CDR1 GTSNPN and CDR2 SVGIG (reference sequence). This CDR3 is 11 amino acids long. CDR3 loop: CAAETGETQYF. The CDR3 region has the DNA TGTGCTGCTGAGACCGGGGAGACCCAGTACTTC. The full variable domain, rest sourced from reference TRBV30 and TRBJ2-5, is SQTIHQWPATLVQPVGSPLSLECTVEGTSNPNLYWYRQAAGRGLQLLFYSVGIGQISSEVPQNLSASRPQDRQFILSSKKLLLSDSGFYLCAAETGETQYFGPGTRLLVL.

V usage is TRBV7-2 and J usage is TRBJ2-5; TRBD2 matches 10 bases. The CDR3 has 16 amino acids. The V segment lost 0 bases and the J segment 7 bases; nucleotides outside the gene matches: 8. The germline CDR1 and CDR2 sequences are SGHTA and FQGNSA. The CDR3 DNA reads TGTGCCAGCAGCTTAGCGACAGCGGGAGGGCCCGGGACCCAGTACTTC. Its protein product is CASSLATAGGPGTQYF. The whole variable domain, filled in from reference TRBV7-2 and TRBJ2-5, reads GAGVSQSPSNKVTEKGKDVELRCDPISGHTALYWYRQSLGQGLEFLIYFQGNSAPDKSGLPSDRFSAERTGGSVSTLTIQRTQQEDSAVYLCASSLATAGGPGTQYFGPGTRLLVL.

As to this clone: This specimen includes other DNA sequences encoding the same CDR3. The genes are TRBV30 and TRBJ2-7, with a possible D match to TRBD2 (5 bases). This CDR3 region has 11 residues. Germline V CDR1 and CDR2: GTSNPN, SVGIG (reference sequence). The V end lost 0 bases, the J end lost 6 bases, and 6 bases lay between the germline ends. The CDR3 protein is CAWSVLGEQYF. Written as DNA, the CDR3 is TGTGCCTGGAGTGTACTAGGCGAGCAGTACTTC.

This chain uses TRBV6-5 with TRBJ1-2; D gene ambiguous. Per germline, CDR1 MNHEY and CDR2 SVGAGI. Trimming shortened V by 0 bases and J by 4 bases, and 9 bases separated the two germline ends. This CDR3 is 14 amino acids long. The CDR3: CASSYSNPGYGYTF. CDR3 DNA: TGTGCCAGCAGTTACTCGAATCCGGGCTATGGCTACACCTTC.

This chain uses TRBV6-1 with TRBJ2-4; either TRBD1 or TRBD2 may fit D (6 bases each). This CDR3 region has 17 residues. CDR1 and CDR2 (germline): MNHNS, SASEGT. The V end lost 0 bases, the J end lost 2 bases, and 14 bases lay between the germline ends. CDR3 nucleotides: TGTGCCAGCAGTGAAGCTGCCGGGGGCGAGTCCAAAAACATTCAGTACTTC. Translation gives CASSEAAGGESKNIQYF.

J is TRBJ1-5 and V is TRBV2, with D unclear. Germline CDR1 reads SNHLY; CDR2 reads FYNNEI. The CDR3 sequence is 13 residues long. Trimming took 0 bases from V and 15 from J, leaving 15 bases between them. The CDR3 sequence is CASSEAAVGPGHF. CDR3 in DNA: TGTGCCAGCAGTGAAGCGGCAGTGGGCCCTGGGCATTTT.

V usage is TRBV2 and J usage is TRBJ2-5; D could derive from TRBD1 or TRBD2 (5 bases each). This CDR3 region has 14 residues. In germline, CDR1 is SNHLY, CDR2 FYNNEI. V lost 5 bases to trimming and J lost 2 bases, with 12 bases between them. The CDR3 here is CASSPGRTQETQYF. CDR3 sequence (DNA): TGTGCCAGCAGTCCGGGACGGACACAAGAGACCCAGTACTTC.

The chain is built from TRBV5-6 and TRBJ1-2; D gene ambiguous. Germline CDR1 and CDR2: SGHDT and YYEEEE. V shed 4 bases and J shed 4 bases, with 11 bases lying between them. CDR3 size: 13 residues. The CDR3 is CASSLDGFYGYTF. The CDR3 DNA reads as TGTGCCAGCAGCCTAGACGGTTTCTATGGCTACACCTTC.

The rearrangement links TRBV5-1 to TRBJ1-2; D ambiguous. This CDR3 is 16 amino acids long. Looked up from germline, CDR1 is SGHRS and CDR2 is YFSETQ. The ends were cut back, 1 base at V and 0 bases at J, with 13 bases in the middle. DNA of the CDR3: TGCGCCAGCAGCTTGAGTTCCCAGCTAACTAACTATGGCTACACCTTC. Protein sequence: CASSLSSQLTNYGYTF.

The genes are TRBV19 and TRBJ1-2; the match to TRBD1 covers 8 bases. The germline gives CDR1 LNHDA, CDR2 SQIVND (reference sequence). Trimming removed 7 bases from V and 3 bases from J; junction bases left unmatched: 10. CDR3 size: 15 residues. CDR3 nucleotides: TGTGCCAGTAACGGGCAGGGGGCGAGCGACTATGGCTACACCTTC. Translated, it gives CASNGQGASDYGYTF.

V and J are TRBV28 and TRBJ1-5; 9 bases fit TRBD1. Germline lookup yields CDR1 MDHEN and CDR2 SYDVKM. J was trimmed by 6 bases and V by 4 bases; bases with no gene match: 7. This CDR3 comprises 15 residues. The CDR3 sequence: CASSWGTGNGQPQHF. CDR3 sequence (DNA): TGTGCCAGCAGTTGGGGGACAGGGAACGGTCAGCCCCAGCATTTT.

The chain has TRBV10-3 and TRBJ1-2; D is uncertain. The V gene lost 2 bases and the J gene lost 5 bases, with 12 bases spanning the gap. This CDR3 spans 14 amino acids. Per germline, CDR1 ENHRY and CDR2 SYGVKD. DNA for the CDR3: TGTGCCATCAGTGAGGGGCGGTTAAGGTATGGCTACACCTTC. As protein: CAISEGRLRYGYTF.

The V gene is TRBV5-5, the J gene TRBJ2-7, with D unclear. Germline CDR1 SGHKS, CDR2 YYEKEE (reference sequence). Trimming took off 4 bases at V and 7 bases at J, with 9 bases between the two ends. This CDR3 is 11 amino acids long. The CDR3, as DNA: TGTGCCAGCAGCACGGAGTGGGAGCAGTACTTC. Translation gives CASSTEWEQYF.

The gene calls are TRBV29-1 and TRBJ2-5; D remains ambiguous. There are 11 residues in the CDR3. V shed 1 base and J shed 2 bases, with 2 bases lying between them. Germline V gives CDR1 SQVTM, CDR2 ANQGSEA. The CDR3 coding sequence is TGCAGCGTTGAAGGGCAAGAGACCCAGTACTTC. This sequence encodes CSVEGQETQYF.

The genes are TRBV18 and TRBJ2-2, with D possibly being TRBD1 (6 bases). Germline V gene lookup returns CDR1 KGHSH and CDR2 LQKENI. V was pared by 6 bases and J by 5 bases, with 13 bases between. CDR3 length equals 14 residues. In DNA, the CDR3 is TGTGCCAGCTCGCCCACCGGACAGACCGGGGAGCTGTTTTTT. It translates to CASSPTGQTGELFF. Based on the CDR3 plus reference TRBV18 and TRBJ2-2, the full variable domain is NAGVMQNPRHLVRRRGQEARLRCSPMKGHSHVYWYRQLPEEGLKFMVYLQKENIIDESGMPKERFSAEFPKEGPSILRIQQVVRGDSAAYFCASSPTGQTGELFFGEGSRLTVL.

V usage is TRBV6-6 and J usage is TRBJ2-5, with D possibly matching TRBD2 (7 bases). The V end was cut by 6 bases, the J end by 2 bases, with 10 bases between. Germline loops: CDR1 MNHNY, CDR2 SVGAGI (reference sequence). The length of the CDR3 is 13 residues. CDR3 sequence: CASRRGLQETQYF. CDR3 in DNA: TGTGCCAGCAGGCGGGGGCTACAAGAGACCCAGTACTTC.